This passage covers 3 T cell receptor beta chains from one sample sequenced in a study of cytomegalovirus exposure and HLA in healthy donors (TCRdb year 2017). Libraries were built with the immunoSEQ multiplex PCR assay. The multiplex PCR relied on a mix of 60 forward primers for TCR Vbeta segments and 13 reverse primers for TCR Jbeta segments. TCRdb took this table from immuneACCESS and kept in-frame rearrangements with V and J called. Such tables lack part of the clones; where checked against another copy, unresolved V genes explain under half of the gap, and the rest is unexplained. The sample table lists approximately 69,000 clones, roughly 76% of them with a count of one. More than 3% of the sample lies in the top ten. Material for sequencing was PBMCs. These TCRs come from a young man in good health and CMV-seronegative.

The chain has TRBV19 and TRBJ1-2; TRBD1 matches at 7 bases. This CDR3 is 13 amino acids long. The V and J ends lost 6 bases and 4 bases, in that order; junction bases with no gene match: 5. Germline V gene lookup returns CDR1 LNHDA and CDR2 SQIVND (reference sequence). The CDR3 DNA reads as TGTGCCAGTAGGAACAGGGGCGTCTATGGCTACACCTTC. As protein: CASRNRGVYGYTF.

The chain's CDR3 is CASSLVQGVYEQYV. The CDR3 DNA sequence: TGTGCCAGCAGCTTAGTTCAGGGGGTCTACGAGCAGTACGTC. The chain is built from TRBV7-8 and TRBJ2-7; 7 bases map to TRBD1. The length of the CDR3 is 14 residues. Losses at the gene ends were 1 base for V and 3 bases for J; bases not matched to a gene: 3. Germline V lookup: CDR1 SGHVS, CDR2 FQNEAQ.

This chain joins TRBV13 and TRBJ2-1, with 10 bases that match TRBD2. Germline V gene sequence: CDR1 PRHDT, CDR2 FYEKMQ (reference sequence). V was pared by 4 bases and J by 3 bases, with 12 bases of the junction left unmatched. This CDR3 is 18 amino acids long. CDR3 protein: CASSSSASGGLVYNEQFF. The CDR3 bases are TGTGCCAGCAGCTCCTCGGCTAGCGGGGGCCTTGTCTACAATGAGCAGTTCTTC.